The clone carrying this T cell receptor beta chain was seen repeatedly, ten times or more. Its antigen is unknown. The library was built for alpha chains, so this beta chain is an off-target read and its size means little. This sample is part of a study of spatial heterogeneity in lung cancer. Whole-study context: Tumor regions showed TCR transcript counts that correlated strongly with a T cell module score from matched bulk RNA-seq. Mean representation of each unique TCR and UMI combination in the raw reads exceeded 8.5 occurrences.

Described time point: sample taken at primary tumor resection. The sequenced material consisted of unsorted whole RNA from tumor, nontumor lung or frozen PBMC. Whole-study findings and limits: How many expanded intratumoral alpha and beta TCRs were present tracked the tumor mutation count, which was a count of nonsynonymous mutations.

Using its own MiXCR run on the 5' RACE reads, TCRdb lists one record per CDR3 protein. This table holds about 14,000 distinct CDR3 sequences, about 6% found once. Trimming removed 7 bases at V and 6 bases at J, with 9 bases between. The CDR3 sequence is 11 residues long. Germline CDR1 is SQVTM and CDR2 is ANQGSEA. The receptor was derived from a female donor with early-stage non-small cell lung cancer. This specimen was lung tumor tissue, taken at surgery. The V call is TRBV29-1, the J call TRBJ2-2; D is unresolved. CDR3 nucleotides: TGCAGCGCCGGTTACGCCGGGGAGCTGTTTTTT. It codes for CSAGYAGELFF.